The 31 T cell receptor beta chains presented below share a single source sample, sequenced in a study of post-analysis software for immune sequencing data. Regarding the study as a whole: With TRBV5-6, TRBV5-1 and TRBV20-1 included, about five TRBV segments were more frequent in patients than in controls.

Prepared libraries of TCR beta cDNA carried unique molecular identifiers. TCRdb used MiXCR to reprocess the PCR reads, holding one entry per CDR3 protein. This sample yields 350,000 to 500,000 distinct CDR3 sequences, of which approximately 38% are seen a single time; approximately 7.6% belongs to the top ten. These TCRs' antigens remain unknown. Material: blood. Every receptor here comes from a girl aged 2 to 9 with multiple sclerosis.

The V call is TRBV7-3, the J call TRBJ2-4; D is perhaps TRBD1 (6 bases). Matching the DNA end better, TRBJ2-7 makes the J call doubtful. Germline CDR1 and CDR2: SGHTA and FQGTGA. The CDR3 is made up of 13 amino acids. CDR3 sequence reads: CASSTGHGYEQYF. Here the CDR3 DNA reads TGTGCCAGCAGCACGGGACATGGCTACGAGCAGTACTTC.

This clonotype was picked up a small number of times. The rearrangement links TRBV24-1 to TRBJ2-7; D is uncertain. Trimming removed 5 bases from V and 7 bases from J, with 14 bases in between. Germline V CDR1 and CDR2: KGHDR, SFDVKD. CDR3 length: 13 residues. The DNA for the CDR3 is TGTGCCACCAGTGGTCCCCGCGCCTGGGAGCAGTACTTC. It codes for CATSGPRAWEQYF.

This sequence joins TRBV5-1 and TRBJ2-3; no clear D. V gave up 5 bases and J gave up 4 bases, with 11 bases separating them. The CDR3 runs 13 residues. Germline CDR1 and CDR2: SGHRS and YFSETQ. The CDR3 nucleotides read TGCGCCAGCAGATCGCTGGGTTCAGATACGCAGTATTTT. Protein product: CASRSLGSDTQYF.

This clonotype was seen a few times. This chain uses TRBV4-3 with TRBJ1-6; 9 bases line up with TRBD1. Germline CDR1 reads LGHNA; CDR2 reads YSLEER. CDR3 length: 15 residues. Trimming took 2 bases from V and 10 from J; bases not matched to a gene: 6. CDR3 protein: CASSQSGTGYSPLHF. CDR3 nucleotide sequence: TGCGCCAGCAGCCAATCCGGGACAGGGTACTCACCCCTCCACTTT.

The V call is TRBV4-2, the J call TRBJ2-1, with D uncertain. The assigned J gene may be wrong: the sequence end matches TRBJ2-7 better. Looked up from germline, CDR1 is LGHNA and CDR2 is YNFKEQ. This CDR3 has 16 amino acids. This CDR3 reads CASSQGLDPSYNEQYF. CDR3 bases: TGTGCCAGCAGCCAAGGGCTCGATCCCTCCTACAATGAGCAGTACTTC.

This clonotype has only a few counts. V gene TRBV28 combines with J gene TRBJ1-2; the match to TRBD1 covers 7 bases. CDR3 size: 14 residues. Per germline, CDR1 MDHEN and CDR2 SYDVKM. Losses at the gene ends were 8 bases for V and 2 bases for J; bases not matched to a gene: 8. CDR3 sequence reads: CASSMRGRNYGYTF. In nucleotides, the CDR3 is TGTGCCAGCTCGATGAGGGGGCGCAACTATGGCTACACCTTC.

This clonotype came up a few times. A read error may account for a junction end that differs from germline. This chain connects TRBV3-1 to TRBJ1-5; maybe TRBD1 (5 bases). This CDR3 has 14 amino acids. Germline V gene lookup returns CDR1 LGHDT and CDR2 YNNKEL (reference sequence). The CDR3 coding sequence is TGTGCCAGCAGCCAAGTTTTGGGGGATCAACCCCAGCATTTT. Translating gives CASSQVLGDQPQHF.

Only a few counts were recorded for this clonotype. The chain links TRBV5-1 to TRBJ2-7; TRBD1 aligns across 10 bases. The CDR3 is 16 amino acids. V was clipped by 0 bases and J by 3 bases; unmatched bases: 6. Germline CDR1 and CDR2: SGHRS and YFSETQ. The CDR3 region is CASSLVGQGGLYEQYF. CDR3 nucleotides: TGCGCCAGCAGCTTGGTTGGACAGGGGGGACTCTACGAGCAGTACTTC.

V is TRBV18 and J is TRBJ2-5, with TRBD1 matching 10 bases. The end of the DNA is better explained by TRBJ2-7, so the J call may be wrong. Germline-derived CDR1 and CDR2 are KGHSH and LQKENI. The length of the CDR3 is 13 residues. CDR3 coding DNA: TGTGCCAGCTCGGCGGGACAGGGGTCCGAGCAGTACTTC. This translates into CASSAGQGSEQYF.

The chain couples TRBV29-1 to TRBJ2-7, with D perhaps TRBD1 (6 bases). From germline, CDR1 is SQVTM and CDR2 ANQGSEA. This CDR3 is built from 14 residues. Trimming cost V 6 bases and J 3 bases, with 18 bases left between them. CDR3 bases: TGCAGCGTGGCCACAACAGGGATTGGCTACGAGCAGTACTTC. Amino acids: CSVATTGIGYEQYF.

By share, this clonotype ranks as medium-sized. The chain joins TRBV4-2 to TRBJ2-1; either TRBD1 or TRBD2 may supply D (5 bases each). Germline CDR1 is LGHNA and CDR2 is YNFKEQ. The CDR3 contains 16 residues. V lost 1 base and J lost 10, with 20 bases in between. The CDR3 nucleotides read TGTGCCAGCAGCCAAGGTTCCCCGGGACGTTCCGGCGAGCAGTTCTTC. Encoded protein: CASSQGSPGRSGEQFF.

The table lists this clonotype with a few counts. V is TRBV12-3 or TRBV12-4 and J is TRBJ2-5, with D tentatively TRBD1 (5 bases). This CDR3 comprises 14 residues. Trimming took 3 bases from V and 0 from J, leaving 8 bases between them. The CDR3 DNA sequence: TGTGCCAGCAGTTTCAAGGGGTACCAAGAGACCCAGTACTTC. Its translation is CASSFKGYQETQYF.

CDR3 sequence: CASSFQGVQGADTQYF. CDR3 DNA: TGTGCCAGCAGTTTTCAAGGAGTTCAAGGCGCAGATACGCAGTATTTT. The rearrangement uses TRBV12-3 or TRBV12-4 and TRBJ2-3; no definite D call. The V and J ends lost 3 bases and 4 bases respectively, with 17 bases between them. The CDR3 is 16 amino acids.

The chain joins TRBV7-8 to TRBJ2-5; no firm D call. This CDR3 is built from 15 residues. V lost 2 bases and J 2 bases, leaving 12 bases between the germline ends. In germline, CDR1 is SGHVS, CDR2 FQNEAQ. CDR3 in amino acids: CASSLTTSKQETQYF. DNA of the CDR3: TGTGCCAGCAGCTTAACCACATCCAAACAAGAGACCCAGTACTTC. Based on the CDR3 plus reference TRBV7-8 and TRBJ2-5, the full variable domain is GAGVSQSPRYKVAKRGQDVALRCDPISGHVSLFWYQQALGQGPEFLTYFQNEAQLDKSGLPSDRFFAERPEGSVSTLKIQRTQQEDSAVYLCASSLTTSKQETQYFGPGTRLLVL.

This clonotype has more than one count but fewer than ten. This chain uses TRBV10-3 with TRBJ1-5; TRBD1 is a possible D gene (6 bases). Trimming shortened V by 2 bases and J by 7 bases, and 12 bases separated the two germline ends. The CDR3 consists of 14 residues. Germline V gene sequence: CDR1 ENHRY, CDR2 SYGVKD. CDR3 protein: CAISEVQGQQPQHF. CDR3 nucleotides: TGTGCCATCAGTGAGGTTCAGGGGCAGCAGCCCCAGCATTTT.

The chain joins TRBV13 to TRBJ1-1; no firm D call. Trimming left V 4 bases short and J 0 bases short, with 9 bases between. The germline V gene has CDR1 PRHDT and CDR2 FYEKMQ (reference sequence). The CDR3 extends over 14 amino acids. The DNA for the CDR3 is TGTGCCAGCAGCTCATGGAGGATGAACACTGAAGCTTTCTTT. Translated: CASSSWRMNTEAFF.

The chain recombines TRBV29-1 with TRBJ1-1; D is uncertain. The CDR3 is made up of 11 amino acids. V was clipped by 4 bases and J by 7 bases, with 10 bases between them. Germline values: CDR1 SQVTM, CDR2 ANQGSEA. CDR3 in amino acids: CSVGRTLEAFF. CDR3 DNA: TGCAGCGTTGGTCGGACCCTTGAAGCTTTCTTT.

The chain has TRBV28 and TRBJ2-7; 9 bases fit TRBD2. The ends lost 6 bases at V and 1 base at J; junction bases unmatched: 7. CDR1 is MDHEN and CDR2 is SYDVKM in the germline V gene. This CDR3 spans 15 amino acids. The CDR3 nucleotides read TGTGCCAGCAGCGGGCCAGCGGGAGGTTCCTACGAGCAGTACTTC. Protein: CASSGPAGGSYEQYF.

The chain employs TRBV12-3 or TRBV12-4 and TRBJ2-3, with D possibly being TRBD2 (6 bases). This CDR3 comprises 14 residues. V was trimmed by 2 bases and J by 3 bases, leaving 9 bases between them. The CDR3 coding sequence is TGTGCCAGCAGTTTAAAACTAGCAACAGATACGCAGTATTTT. Protein sequence: CASSLKLATDTQYF.

The chain combines TRBV3-1 with TRBJ2-7; D might be TRBD2 (6 bases). With 3 bases removed from V and 0 bases from J, the gap between germline ends came to 18 bases. The CDR3 length is 17 residues. Per the germline V gene, CDR1 is LGHDT and CDR2 is YNNKEL (reference sequence). CDR3 in amino acids: CASSHRFRRTTSYEQYF. CDR3 bases: TGTGCCAGCAGCCACCGTTTTAGGCGGACTACCTCCTACGAGCAGTACTTC.

A few counts support this clonotype. This sequence joins TRBV7-2 and TRBJ1-5; D might be TRBD1 (5 bases). Germline lookup yields CDR1 SGHTA and CDR2 FQGNSA. This CDR3 has 15 residues. Trimming removed 0 bases at V and 0 bases at J, with 6 bases between. DNA of the CDR3: TGTGCCAGCAGCTTAGCCGGGACTAGCAATCAGCCCCAGCATTTT. It translates to CASSLAGTSNQPQHF.

The genes are TRBV5-1 and TRBJ2-3; 7 bases align to TRBD1. J gave up 9 bases and V 4 bases, and 11 bases lay outside the gene matches. In germline, CDR1 is SGHRS, CDR2 YFSETQ. The CDR3 extends over 14 amino acids. The CDR3 DNA sequence: TGCGCCAGCAGCCTTCGACAGGGCCAAGACACGCAGTATTTT. It translates to CASSLRQGQDTQYF.

The chain couples TRBV7-2 to TRBJ1-1; D possibly corresponds to TRBD1 (5 bases). Trimming removed 5 bases at V and 2 bases at J, with 9 bases between. The length of the CDR3 is 13 residues. Germline lookup yields CDR1 SGHTA and CDR2 FQGNSA. The CDR3 loop reads CASSRDRNTEAFF. CDR3 nucleotide sequence: TGTGCCAGCAGCCGGGACCGCAACACTGAAGCTTTCTTT.

The chain couples TRBV29-1 to TRBJ2-1; 7 nucleotides align to TRBD2. Germline CDR1 reads SQVTM; CDR2 reads ANQGSEA. There are 12 residues in the CDR3. V lost 7 bases, J lost 5 bases, and 5 bases stayed unmatched. CDR3 in DNA: TGCAGCGGGGGCCTAGCGGACAATGAGCAGTTCTTC. Protein: CSGGLADNEQFF.

The genes are TRBV10-3 and TRBJ2-7, with no clear D. Germline lookup yields CDR1 ENHRY and CDR2 SYGVKD. Trimming left V 3 bases short and J 0 bases short, with 15 bases between. CDR3 length: 16 residues. The CDR3 DNA follows: TGTGCCATCAGTGATACAAACCCCCAATTCTCCTACGAGCAGTACTTC. It is translated as CAISDTNPQFSYEQYF.

DNA for the CDR3: TGCGCCAGCAGCTTTCAAGGTACCGGGACAGGGACCACAGATACGCAGTATTTT. The encoded protein is CASSFQGTGTGTTDTQYF. This chain joins TRBV5-1 and TRBJ2-3, with 9 bases aligning to TRBD1. The germline CDR1 and CDR2 sequences are SGHRS and YFSETQ. V gave up 2 bases and J gave up 2 bases; unmatched junction bases: 12. The CDR3 runs to 18 residues.

The chain is built from TRBV10-3 and TRBJ2-7; 11 nucleotides line up with TRBD1. Germline assignment: CDR1 ENHRY and CDR2 SYGVKD. With V trimmed by 6 bases and J by 4 bases, 5 bases remained unmatched. The CDR3 is 14 amino acids. The CDR3 protein is CAISRDRGSYEQYF. The CDR3 DNA follows: TGTGCCATCAGCAGGGACAGGGGGTCGTACGAGCAGTACTTC.

This chain uses TRBV7-6 with TRBJ1-1; D is unresolved. V was cut by 5 bases and J by 4 bases, with 23 bases left in between. Germline CDR1 SGHVS, CDR2 FNYEAQ. The length of the CDR3 is 17 residues. CDR3 nucleotides: TGTGCCAGCAGCGCCTGGGCGAGAACGCATTGGGGCACTGAAGCTTTCTTT. Its protein is CASSAWARTHWGTEAFF.

The rearrangement joins TRBV18 to TRBJ2-1; TRBD2 agrees at 7 bases. The CDR3 totals 15 residues. The germline V gene encodes CDR1 KGHSH and CDR2 LQKENI. V gave up 3 bases and J gave up 5 bases; unmatched junction bases: 7. The CDR3 sequence is CASSPLLAENNEQFF. In DNA, the CDR3 is TGTGCCAGCTCACCTCTCCTAGCGGAGAACAATGAGCAGTTCTTC.

Only a few counts were recorded for this clonotype. The rearrangement joins TRBV5-1 to TRBJ2-7; TRBD2 matches at 8 bases. With V trimmed by 5 bases and J by 0 bases, 4 bases remained unmatched. From germline, CDR1 is SGHRS and CDR2 YFSETQ. The CDR3 covers 14 residues. CDR3 bases: TGCGCCAGCAGTGTGGGGACTAGCTCCTACGAGCAGTACTTC. It specifies CASSVGTSSYEQYF.

The chain combines TRBV10-3 with TRBJ2-1; TRBD1 aligns across 9 bases. Unmatched junction bases numbered 10, after V lost 0 bases and J lost 13 bases. CDR3 size: 15 residues. Germline V gene sequence: CDR1 ENHRY, CDR2 SYGVKD. The CDR3 sequence: CAISESTGGSETQFF. The CDR3 region has the DNA TGTGCCATCAGTGAGTCGACAGGGGGTTCGGAGACCCAGTTCTTC.